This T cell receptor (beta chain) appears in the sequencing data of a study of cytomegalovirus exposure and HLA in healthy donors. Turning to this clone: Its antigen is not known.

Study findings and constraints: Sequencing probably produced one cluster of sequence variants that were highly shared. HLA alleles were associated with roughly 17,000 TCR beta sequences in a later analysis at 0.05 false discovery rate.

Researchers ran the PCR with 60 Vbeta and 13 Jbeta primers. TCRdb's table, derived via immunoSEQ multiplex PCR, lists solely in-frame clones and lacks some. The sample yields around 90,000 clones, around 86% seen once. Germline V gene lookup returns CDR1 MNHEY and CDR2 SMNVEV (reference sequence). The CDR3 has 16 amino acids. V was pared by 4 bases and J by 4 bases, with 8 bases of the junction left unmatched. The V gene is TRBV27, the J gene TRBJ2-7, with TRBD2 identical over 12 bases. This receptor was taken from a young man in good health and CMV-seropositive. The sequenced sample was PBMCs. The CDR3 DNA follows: TGTGCCAGCAGTTCGTCGACTAGCGGGAGTCAATACGAGCAGTACTTC. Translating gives CASSSSTSGSQYEQYF.